These 2 T cell receptor beta chains were sequenced from one sample in a study of Graves' ophthalmopathy and Graves' hyperthyroidism. RNA transcripts were the template, and TCR beta CDR3 regions were amplified from them. RT-PCR was first run with HTBI primers, then multiplex PCR in a second round. Each CDR3 protein gets one entry after TCRdb re-called the multiplex PCR reads with MiXCR. The data show hundreds of thousands of distinct CDR3 sequences, with 35% to 45% seen just once and around 3% held by the top ten. The sequenced sample consisted of peripheral blood. The origin of the receptors is an adult man with Graves' ophthalmopathy.

The chain has TRBV29-1 and TRBJ2-7; 9 positions agree with TRBD1. The germline CDR1 and CDR2 sequences are SQVTM and ANQGSEA. V gave up 6 bases and J gave up 2 bases; unmatched junction bases: 2. CDR3 length: 12 amino acids. The CDR3 loop is CSVYRGPYEQYF. CDR3 DNA: TGCAGCGTCTACAGGGGGCCCTACGAGCAGTACTTC.

This clonotype came up once. This chain connects TRBV15 to TRBJ1-6; D is possibly TRBD1 (6 bases). Per the germline V gene, CDR1 is LNHNV and CDR2 is YYDKDF (reference sequence). Trimming took 5 bases from V and 5 from J, leaving 13 bases between them. CDR3 length equals 15 residues. The DNA of the CDR3 is TGTGCCACCAGCGGGCAAGGACAGAATAATTCACCCCTCCACTTT. Its protein is CATSGQGQNNSPLHF. The full variable domain, with the rest looked up from reference TRBV15 and TRBJ1-6, is DAMVIQNPRYQVTQFGKPVTLSCSQTLNHNVMYWYQQKSSQAPKLLFHYYDKDFNNEADTPDNFQSRRPNTSFCFLDIRSPGLGDTAMYLCATSGQGQNNSPLHFGNGTRLTVT.